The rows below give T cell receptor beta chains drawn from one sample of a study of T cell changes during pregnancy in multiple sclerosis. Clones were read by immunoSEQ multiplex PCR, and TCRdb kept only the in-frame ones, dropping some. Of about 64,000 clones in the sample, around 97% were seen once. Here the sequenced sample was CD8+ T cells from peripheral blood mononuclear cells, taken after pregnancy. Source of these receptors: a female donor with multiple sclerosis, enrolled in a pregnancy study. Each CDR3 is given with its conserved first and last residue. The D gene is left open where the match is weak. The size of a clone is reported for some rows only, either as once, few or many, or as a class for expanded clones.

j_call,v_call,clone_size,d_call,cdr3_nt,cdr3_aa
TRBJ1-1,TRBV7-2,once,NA,NA,CASSPQAAGTVRRGFF
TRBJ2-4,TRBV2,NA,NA,TGTGCCAGCAGTCCAAGGGACTTTCTAGCCAAAAACATTCAGTACTTC,CASSPRDFLAKNIQYF
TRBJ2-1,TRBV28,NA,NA,TGTGCCAGCAATTTCGGGATCTTTAGCGGTACGGGATGGCAGCTGTTCTTC,CASNFGIFSGTGWQLFF
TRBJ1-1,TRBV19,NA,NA,TGTGCCAGTATTGACGTGCGCCAGGGAGGTACTGAAGCTTTCTTT,CASIDVRQGGTEAFF
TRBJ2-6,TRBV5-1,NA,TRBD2,TGCGCCAGCAGCTTAAAGGTCGTGGGGGGGAGCTCTGGGGCCAACGTCCTGACTTTC,CASSLKVVGGSSGANVLTF
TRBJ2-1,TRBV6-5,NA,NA,TGTGCCAGCAGTTACTCCTCACTAGCAAATGAGCAGTTCTTC,CASSYSSLANEQFF
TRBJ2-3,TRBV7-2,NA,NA,TGTGCCAGCAGCTTAATTAGTTGGACAGATACGCAGTATTTT,CASSLISWTDTQYF
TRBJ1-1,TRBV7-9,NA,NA,TGTGCCAGCAGGACGGGAGGGGTGAACACTGAAGCTTTCTTT,CASRTGGVNTEAFF
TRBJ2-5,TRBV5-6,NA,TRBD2,TGTGCCAGCAGCAGGTCGACTAGCGGGCGACAAGAGACCCAGTACTTC,CASSRSTSGRQETQYF
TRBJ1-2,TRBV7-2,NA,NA,TGTGCCAGCAGCTTATTCGATGGCTACACCTTC,CASSLFDGYTF
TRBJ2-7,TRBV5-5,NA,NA,TGTGCCAGCAGCTTTTCCCCCTTGTACGAGCAGTACTTC,CASSFSPLYEQYF
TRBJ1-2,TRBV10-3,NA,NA,TGTGCCATCAGTGTTGAGAGGGCCCCTGGCTACACCTTC,CAISVERAPGYTF
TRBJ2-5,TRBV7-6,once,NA,TGTGCCAGCAGCTTTAAAACTTCCCAAGAGACCCAGTACTTC,CASSFKTSQETQYF
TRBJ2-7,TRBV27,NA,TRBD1,TGTGCCAGCAGTTTCAAGATTGACAGGGGTCACGAGCAGTACTTC,CASSFKIDRGHEQYF
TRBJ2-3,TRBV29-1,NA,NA,TGCAGCGCGCAGCGGAGCAACACAGATACGCAGTATTTT,CSAQRSNTDTQYF
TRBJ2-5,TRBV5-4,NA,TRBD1,TGTGCCAGCAGTTTTCAGGGGGCCATGGGAGAGACCCAGTACTTC,CASSFQGAMGETQYF
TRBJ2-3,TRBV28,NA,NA,TGTGCCAGCAGTGCCGGAGTTTTCGGGACAGATACGCAGTATTTT,CASSAGVFGTDTQYF
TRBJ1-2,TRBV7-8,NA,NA,TGTGCCAGCAGCTTAGGCGGGGGCGGCTACACCTTC,CASSLGGGGYTF